A single sample gave rise to the 5 T cell receptor beta chains below, sequenced in a study of cytomegalovirus exposure and HLA in healthy donors. The PCR employed 60 Vbeta primers together with 13 Jbeta primers. Only in-frame clones appear in the TCRdb table, and some are missing; sequencing was by immunoSEQ multiplex PCR. The profile shows nearly 100,000 clones, around 10% of them singletons. Sequenced input: PBMCs. These receptors were collected from a middle-aged man in good health and CMV-seropositive.

The CDR3 is CASSSGTGDEQYF. DNA of the CDR3: TGTGCCAGCAGCTCCGGGACAGGGGACGAGCAGTACTTC. This chain connects TRBV7-9 to TRBJ2-7; 10 bases map to TRBD1. The germline CDR1 and CDR2 sequences are SEHNR and FQNEAQ (reference sequence). This CDR3 region has 13 residues. V dropped 4 bases and J dropped 5; count of bases not matched to a gene: 2.

This clone was found a few times. The rearrangement links TRBV5-1 to TRBJ2-7, with 10 bases lining up with TRBD2. Germline values: CDR1 SGHRS, CDR2 YFSETQ. With 1 base clipped from V and 4 bases from J, the junction kept 5 bases outside the gene matches. The CDR3 is 15 residues long. As DNA, the CDR3 is TGCGCCAGCAGCTTGACTAGCGGGAAAACGTACGAGCAGTACTTC. Protein product: CASSLTSGKTYEQYF.

This clone has more than one count but fewer than ten. The chain employs TRBV6-5 and TRBJ1-2; tentatively, D is TRBD1 (6 bases). The CDR3 length is 15 residues. The germline CDR1 and CDR2 sequences are MNHEY and SVGAGI. V was shortened by 4 bases and J by 5 bases, with 17 bases between the two germline ends. The CDR3 DNA is TGTGCCAGCAGTTCTGGGGGACAACCAATATATGGCTACACCTTC. Encoded protein: CASSSGGQPIYGYTF.

The rearrangement links TRBV7-9 to TRBJ2-2; D is uncertain. V was pared by 1 base and J by 3 bases, with 21 bases between. Per the germline V gene, CDR1 is SEHNR and CDR2 is FQNEAQ (reference sequence). This CDR3 contains 19 residues. CDR3 DNA sequence: TGTGCCAGCAGCTTAGATCCCCTAATTACTTACCGGGACACCGGGGAGCTGTTTTTT. This translates into CASSLDPLITYRDTGELFF.

The chain recombines TRBV6-6 with TRBJ2-7, with a tentative D call TRBD1 (5 bases). V lost 0 bases, J lost 0 bases, and 12 bases lay in between. The CDR3 covers 16 residues. Germline V gives CDR1 MNHNY, CDR2 SVGAGI (reference sequence). This CDR3 is CASSYSSNRHSYEQYF. In DNA, the CDR3 is TGTGCCAGCAGTTACTCCTCTAACAGGCACTCCTACGAGCAGTACTTC.